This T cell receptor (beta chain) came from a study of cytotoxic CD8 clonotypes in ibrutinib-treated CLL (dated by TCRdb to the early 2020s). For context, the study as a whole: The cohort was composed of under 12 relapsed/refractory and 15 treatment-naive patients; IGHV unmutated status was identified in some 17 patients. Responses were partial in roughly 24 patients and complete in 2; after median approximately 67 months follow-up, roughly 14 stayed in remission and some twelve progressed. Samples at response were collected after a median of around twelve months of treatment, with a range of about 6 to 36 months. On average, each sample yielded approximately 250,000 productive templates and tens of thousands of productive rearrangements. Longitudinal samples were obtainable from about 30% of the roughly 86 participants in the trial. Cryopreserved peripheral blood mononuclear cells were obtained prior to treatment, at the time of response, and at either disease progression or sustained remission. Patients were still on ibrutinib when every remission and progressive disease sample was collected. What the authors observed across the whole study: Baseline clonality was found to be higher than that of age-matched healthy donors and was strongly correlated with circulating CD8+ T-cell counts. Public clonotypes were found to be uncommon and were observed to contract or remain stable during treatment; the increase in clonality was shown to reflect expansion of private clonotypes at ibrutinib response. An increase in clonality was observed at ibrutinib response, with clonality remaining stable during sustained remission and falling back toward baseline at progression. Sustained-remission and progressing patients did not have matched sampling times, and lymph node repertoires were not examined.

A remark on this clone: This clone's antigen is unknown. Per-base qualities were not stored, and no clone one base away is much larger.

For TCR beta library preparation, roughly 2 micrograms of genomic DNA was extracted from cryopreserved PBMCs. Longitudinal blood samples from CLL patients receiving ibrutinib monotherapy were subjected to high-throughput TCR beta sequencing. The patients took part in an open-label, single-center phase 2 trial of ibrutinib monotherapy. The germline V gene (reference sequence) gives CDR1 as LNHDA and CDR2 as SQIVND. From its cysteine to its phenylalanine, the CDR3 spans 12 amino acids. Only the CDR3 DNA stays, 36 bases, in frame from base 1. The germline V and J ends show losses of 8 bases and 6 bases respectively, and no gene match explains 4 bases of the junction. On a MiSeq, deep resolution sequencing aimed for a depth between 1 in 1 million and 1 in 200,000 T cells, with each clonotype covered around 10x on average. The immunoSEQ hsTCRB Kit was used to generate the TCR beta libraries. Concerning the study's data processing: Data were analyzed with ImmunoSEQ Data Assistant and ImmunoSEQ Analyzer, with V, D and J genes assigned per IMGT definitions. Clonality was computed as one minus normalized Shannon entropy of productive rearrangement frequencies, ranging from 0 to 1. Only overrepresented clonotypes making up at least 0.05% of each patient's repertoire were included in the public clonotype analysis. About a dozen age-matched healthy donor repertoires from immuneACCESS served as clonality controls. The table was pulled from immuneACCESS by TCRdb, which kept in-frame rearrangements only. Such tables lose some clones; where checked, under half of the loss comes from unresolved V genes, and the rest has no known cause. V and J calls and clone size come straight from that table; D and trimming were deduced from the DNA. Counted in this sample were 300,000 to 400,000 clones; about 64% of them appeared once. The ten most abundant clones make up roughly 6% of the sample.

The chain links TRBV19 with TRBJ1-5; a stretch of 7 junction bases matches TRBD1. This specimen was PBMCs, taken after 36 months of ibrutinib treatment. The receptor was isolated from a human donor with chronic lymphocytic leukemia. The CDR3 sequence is CASARGGQPQHF. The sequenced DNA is TGTGCCAGTGCCAGGGGGGGTCAGCCCCAGCATTTT.